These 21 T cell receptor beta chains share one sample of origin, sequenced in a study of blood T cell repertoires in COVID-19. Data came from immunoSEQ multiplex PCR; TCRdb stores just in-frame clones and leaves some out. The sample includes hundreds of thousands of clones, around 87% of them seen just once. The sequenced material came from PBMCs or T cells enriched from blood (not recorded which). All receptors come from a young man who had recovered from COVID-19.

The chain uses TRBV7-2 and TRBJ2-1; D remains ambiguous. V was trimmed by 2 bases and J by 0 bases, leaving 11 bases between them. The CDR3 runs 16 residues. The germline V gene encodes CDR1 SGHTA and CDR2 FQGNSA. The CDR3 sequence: CASSLKSLSSYNEQFF. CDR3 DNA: TGTGCCAGCAGCTTAAAGTCTCTTAGCTCCTACAATGAGCAGTTCTTC.

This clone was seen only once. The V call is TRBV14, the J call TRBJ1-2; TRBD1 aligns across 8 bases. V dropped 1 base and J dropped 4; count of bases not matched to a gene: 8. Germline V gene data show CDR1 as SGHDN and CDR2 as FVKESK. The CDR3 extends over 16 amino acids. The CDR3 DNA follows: TGTGCCAGCAGCCAAGGACCGGGACAGGAAATCTATGGCTACACCTTC. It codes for CASSQGPGQEIYGYTF. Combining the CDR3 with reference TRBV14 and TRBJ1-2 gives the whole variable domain EAGVTQFPSHSVIEKGQTVTLRCDPISGHDNLYWYRRVMGKEIKFLLHFVKESKQDESGMPNNRFLAERTGGTYSTLKVQPAELEDSGVYFCASSQGPGQEIYGYTFGSGTRLTVV.

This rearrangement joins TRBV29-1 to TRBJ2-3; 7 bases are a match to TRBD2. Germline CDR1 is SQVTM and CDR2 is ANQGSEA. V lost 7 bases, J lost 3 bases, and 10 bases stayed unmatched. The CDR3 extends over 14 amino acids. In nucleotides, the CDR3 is TGCAGCGCCGGACCCCGACTAGCAACAGATACGCAGTATTTT. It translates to CSAGPRLATDTQYF.

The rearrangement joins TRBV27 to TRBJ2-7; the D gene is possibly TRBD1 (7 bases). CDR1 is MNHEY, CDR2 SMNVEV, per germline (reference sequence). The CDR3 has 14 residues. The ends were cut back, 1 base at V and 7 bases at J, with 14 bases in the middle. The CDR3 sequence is CASSLFPTGREQYF. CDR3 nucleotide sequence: TGTGCCAGCAGTTTATTCCCGACAGGGAGGGAGCAGTACTTC.

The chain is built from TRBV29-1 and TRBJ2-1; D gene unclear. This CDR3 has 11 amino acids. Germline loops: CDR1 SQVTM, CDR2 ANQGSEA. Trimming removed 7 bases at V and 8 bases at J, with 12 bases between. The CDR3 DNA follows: TGCAGCGCAAGCACTTCTTATGAGCAGTTCTTC. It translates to CSASTSYEQFF.

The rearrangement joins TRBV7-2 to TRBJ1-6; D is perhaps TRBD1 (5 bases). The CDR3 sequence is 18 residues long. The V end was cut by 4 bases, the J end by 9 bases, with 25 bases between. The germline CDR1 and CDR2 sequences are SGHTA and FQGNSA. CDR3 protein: CASSSTGPWADRVSPLHF. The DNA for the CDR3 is TGTGCCAGCAGCTCCACAGGACCGTGGGCCGATCGGGTTTCACCCCTCCACTTT.

In DNA form, the CDR3 reads TGTGCCTGGAGTAACGACAGGCGCTACGAGCAGTACTTC. Its protein product is CAWSNDRRYEQYF. The chain employs TRBV30 and TRBJ2-7; possible D gene TRBD1, 6 bases. V was pared by 2 bases and J by 3 bases, with 11 bases between. CDR3 size: 13 residues. In germline, CDR1 is GTSNPN, CDR2 SVGIG (reference sequence).

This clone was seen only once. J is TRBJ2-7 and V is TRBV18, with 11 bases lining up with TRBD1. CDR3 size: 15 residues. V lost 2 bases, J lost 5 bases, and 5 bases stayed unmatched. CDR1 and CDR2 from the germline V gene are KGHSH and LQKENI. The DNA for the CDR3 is TGTGCCAGCTCACCAGGACAGGGGGCTTTCGACGAGCAGTACTTC. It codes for CASSPGQGAFDEQYF.

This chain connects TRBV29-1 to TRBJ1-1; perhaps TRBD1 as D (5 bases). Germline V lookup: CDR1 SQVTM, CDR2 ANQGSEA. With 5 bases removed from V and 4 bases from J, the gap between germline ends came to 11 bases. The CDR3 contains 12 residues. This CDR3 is CSVLGGATEAFF. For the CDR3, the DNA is TGCAGCGTTTTGGGAGGGGCCACTGAAGCTTTCTTT.

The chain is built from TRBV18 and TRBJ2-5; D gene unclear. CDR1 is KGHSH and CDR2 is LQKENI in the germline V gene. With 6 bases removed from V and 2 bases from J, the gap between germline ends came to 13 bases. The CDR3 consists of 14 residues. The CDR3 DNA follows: TGTGCCAGCTCTCGCAGCCAGGCTCAAGAGACCCAGTACTTC. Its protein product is CASSRSQAQETQYF.

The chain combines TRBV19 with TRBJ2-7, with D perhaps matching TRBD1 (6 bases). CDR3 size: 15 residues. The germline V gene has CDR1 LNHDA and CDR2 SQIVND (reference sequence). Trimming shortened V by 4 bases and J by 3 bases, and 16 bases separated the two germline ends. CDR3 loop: CASSTQTGSDYEQYF. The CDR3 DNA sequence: TGTGCCAGTAGTACCCAGACAGGTTCTGACTACGAGCAGTACTTC.

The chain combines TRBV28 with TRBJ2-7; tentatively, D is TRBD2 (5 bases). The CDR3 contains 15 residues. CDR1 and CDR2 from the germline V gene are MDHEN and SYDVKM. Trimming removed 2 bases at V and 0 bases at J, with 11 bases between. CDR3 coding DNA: TGTGCCAGCAGTTTAGACGGGGTGCTCTCCTACGAGCAGTACTTC. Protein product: CASSLDGVLSYEQYF.

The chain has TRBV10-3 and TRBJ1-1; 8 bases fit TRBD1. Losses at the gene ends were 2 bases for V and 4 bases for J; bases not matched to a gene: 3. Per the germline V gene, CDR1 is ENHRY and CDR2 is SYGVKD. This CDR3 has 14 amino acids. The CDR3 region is CAISEIGQGTEAFF. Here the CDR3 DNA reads TGTGCCATCAGTGAGATCGGACAGGGCACTGAAGCTTTCTTT.

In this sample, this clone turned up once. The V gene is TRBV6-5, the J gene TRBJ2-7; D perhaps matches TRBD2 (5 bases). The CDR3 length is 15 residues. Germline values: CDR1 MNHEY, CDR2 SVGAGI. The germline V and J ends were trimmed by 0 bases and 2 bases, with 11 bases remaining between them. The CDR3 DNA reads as TGTGCCAGCAGTTACTCGCCAGCGGCAACCTACGAGCAGTACTTC. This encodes CASSYSPAATYEQYF.

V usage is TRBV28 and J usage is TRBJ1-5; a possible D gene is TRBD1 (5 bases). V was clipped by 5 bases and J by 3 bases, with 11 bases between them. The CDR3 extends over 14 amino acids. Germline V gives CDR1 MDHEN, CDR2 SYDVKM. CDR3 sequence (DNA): TGTGCCAGCAGTCTCCGACAGCCCAATCAGCCCCAGCATTTT. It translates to CASSLRQPNQPQHF.

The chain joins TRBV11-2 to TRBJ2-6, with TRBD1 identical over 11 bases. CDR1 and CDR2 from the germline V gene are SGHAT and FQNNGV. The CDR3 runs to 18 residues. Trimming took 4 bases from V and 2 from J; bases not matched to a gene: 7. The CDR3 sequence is CASSSFGQGAPGANVLTF. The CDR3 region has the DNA TGTGCCAGCAGCTCGTTCGGACAGGGGGCGCCTGGGGCCAACGTCCTGACTTTC.

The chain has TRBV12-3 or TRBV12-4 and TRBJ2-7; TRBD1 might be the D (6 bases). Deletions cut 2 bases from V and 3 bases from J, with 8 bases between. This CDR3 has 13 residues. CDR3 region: CASSLNRDYEQYF. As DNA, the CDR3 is TGTGCCAGCAGTTTAAACAGGGACTACGAGCAGTACTTC.

CDR3 residues: CAISDTSRDYEQYF. CDR3 nucleotide sequence: TGTGCCATCAGTGACACTAGCCGAGACTACGAGCAGTACTTC. V gene TRBV10-3 combines with J gene TRBJ2-7, with D possibly matching TRBD2 (6 bases). Trimming removed 3 bases from V and 3 bases from J, with 12 bases in between. Germline values: CDR1 ENHRY, CDR2 SYGVKD. The CDR3 contains 14 residues.

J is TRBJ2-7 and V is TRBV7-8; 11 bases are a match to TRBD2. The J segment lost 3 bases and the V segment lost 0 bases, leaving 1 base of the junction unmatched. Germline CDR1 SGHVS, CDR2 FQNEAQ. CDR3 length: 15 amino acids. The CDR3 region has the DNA TGTGCCAGCAGCTTAGCCCTAGCGGGAGGCTACGAGCAGTACTTC. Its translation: CASSLALAGGYEQYF.

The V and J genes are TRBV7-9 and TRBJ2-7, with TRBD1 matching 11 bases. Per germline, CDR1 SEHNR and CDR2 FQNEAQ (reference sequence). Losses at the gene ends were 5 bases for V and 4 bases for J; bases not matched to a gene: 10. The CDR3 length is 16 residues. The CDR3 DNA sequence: TGTGCCAGCAGCCCCGGACAGGGGGCGATAGGTTACGAGCAGTACTTC. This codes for CASSPGQGAIGYEQYF.

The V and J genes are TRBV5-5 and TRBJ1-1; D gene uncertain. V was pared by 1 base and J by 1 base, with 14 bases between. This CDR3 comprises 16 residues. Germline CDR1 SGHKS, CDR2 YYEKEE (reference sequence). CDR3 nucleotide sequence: TGTGCCAGCAGCTTGCAGGCGGGGTTATGGAACACTGAAGCTTTCTTT. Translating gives CASSLQAGLWNTEAFF.